This passage covers 26 T cell receptor beta chains from one sample sequenced in a study of CD8 T cells in Susac syndrome. The authors reverse transcribed about 0.5 to 1 ug RNA with random hexamers. TCRdb re-analysed the immunoSEQ multiplex PCR reads in MiXCR, keeping a single row per CDR3 protein. In the table there are around 150,000 distinct CDR3 sequences, around 95% of which are singletons. Source material: CD4+ T cells from PBMCs. The receptors were sampled from a human donor with Susac syndrome.

This rearrangement joins TRBV12-3 or TRBV12-4 to TRBJ2-5; TRBD1 aligns across 8 bases. V shed 6 bases and J 4 bases; nucleotides not matched to a gene: 10. The CDR3 spans 15 residues. Here the CDR3 DNA reads TGTGCCAGCAGCCCAGGACAGGGAGTTGGAGAGACCCAGTACTTC. It is translated as CASSPGQGVGETQYF.

This clonotype was seen only once. This chain uses TRBV20-1 with TRBJ1-1; 7 positions match TRBD1. V trimming: 4 bases; J trimming: 8 bases; junction bases outside the gene matches: 13. Germline V gene data show CDR1 as DFQATT and CDR2 as SNEGSKA (reference sequence). The CDR3 consists of 14 residues. The CDR3 DNA reads TGCAGTGCTACCAGGACACAGGGGAAGTTCGAAGCTTTCTTT. The encoded protein is CSATRTQGKFEAFF.

The table lists this clonotype with a count of one. V is TRBV7-9 and J is TRBJ2-7; 7 bases match TRBD2. With 3 bases clipped from V and 6 bases from J, the junction kept 11 bases outside the gene matches. The germline V gene encodes CDR1 SEHNR and CDR2 FQNEAQ (reference sequence). This CDR3 is built from 15 residues. This CDR3 is CASSFGLAVLSEQYF. In DNA, the CDR3 is TGTGCCAGCAGCTTTGGGCTAGCGGTCCTCTCCGAGCAGTACTTC.

V usage is TRBV20-1 and J usage is TRBJ1-2; D is uncertain. The CDR3 is 13 amino acids. The germline V gene has CDR1 DFQATT and CDR2 SNEGSKA (reference sequence). The V gene lost 3 bases and the J gene lost 9 bases, with 17 bases spanning the gap. CDR3 region: CSASLRTRQSYTF. The CDR3 DNA follows: TGCAGTGCTAGTCTGAGGACCCGCCAAAGCTACACCTTC.

This clonotype was recorded only once. At one end the junction does not follow the germline gene, possibly because of a read error. The rearrangement joins TRBV29-1 to TRBJ2-3, with 12 bases identical to TRBD1. CDR3 length: 12 residues. Germline V gives CDR1 SQVTM, CDR2 ANQGSEA. The CDR3 bases are TGCAGCGTTGAAGATCCGGGGACAGGGGGCAATTTT. Its protein is CSVEDPGTGGNF.

This chain connects TRBV29-1 to TRBJ2-3, with 7 bases lining up with TRBD2. The J segment lost 4 bases and the V segment lost 4 bases, leaving 11 bases of the junction unmatched. The CDR3 loop spans 15 amino acids. Germline V gives CDR1 SQVTM, CDR2 ANQGSEA. The CDR3 DNA is TGCAGCGTTGGTGGAGTGGTGCGGGAGCCAGATACGCAGTATTTT. It is translated as CSVGGVVREPDTQYF.

This sequence joins TRBV28 and TRBJ2-1; TRBD2 matches at 9 bases. Per germline, CDR1 MDHEN and CDR2 SYDVKM. This CDR3 has 17 residues. Trimming took 4 bases from V and 8 from J; bases not matched to a gene: 15. CDR3: CASSSIRLAAAEHEQFF. The CDR3, as DNA: TGTGCCAGCAGTTCAATACGACTAGCGGCGGCAGAGCATGAGCAGTTCTTC. Full variable domain (remainder filled in from reference TRBV28 and TRBJ2-1): DVKVTQSSRYLVKRTGEKVFLECVQDMDHENMFWYRQDPGLGLRLIYFSYDVKMKEKGDIPEGYSVSREKKERFSLILESASTNQTSMYLCASSSIRLAAAEHEQFFGPGTRLTVL.

The chain carries TRBV3-1 and TRBJ2-7; D ambiguous. The length of the CDR3 is 14 residues. The germline gives CDR1 LGHDT, CDR2 YNNKEL (reference sequence). V lost 2 bases and J lost 2, with 10 bases in between. The CDR3 here is CASSQNPGPYEQYF. The CDR3, as DNA: TGTGCCAGCAGCCAAAATCCCGGCCCCTACGAGCAGTACTTC.

The table lists this clonotype with a count of one. The V and J genes are TRBV4-1 and TRBJ1-2, with no clear D. The germline CDR1 and CDR2 sequences are MGHRA and YSYEKL. This CDR3 comprises 13 residues. Between the trimmed V and J ends, which lost 1 base and 8 bases, there was a span of 11 bases. Here the CDR3 DNA reads TGCGCCAGCAGCCAAGTAGGCTCTCCGGGCTACACCTTC. Protein sequence: CASSQVGSPGYTF.

This clonotype came up once. V gene TRBV20-1 combines with J gene TRBJ1-1; D may be TRBD1 (6 bases). Germline V lookup: CDR1 DFQATT, CDR2 SNEGSKA (reference sequence). The ends were cut back, 3 bases at V and 3 bases at J, with 11 bases in the middle. The CDR3 is 13 residues long. CDR3 nucleotide sequence: TGCAGTGCTAGCCAGGGGAGGGACACTGAAGCTTTCTTT. Protein sequence: CSASQGRDTEAFF.

This sequence joins TRBV4-1 and TRBJ2-7, with TRBD1 matching over 12 bases. Germline V gene sequence: CDR1 MGHRA, CDR2 YSYEKL. The CDR3 is 16 amino acids. Trimming took 3 bases from V and 1 from J; bases not matched to a gene: 4. This CDR3 reads CASSQGTGGRSYEQYF. CDR3 DNA: TGCGCCAGCAGCCAGGGGACAGGGGGCAGGTCCTACGAGCAGTACTTC.

This chain connects TRBV5-1 to TRBJ2-3; TRBD1 aligns across 7 bases. The CDR3 totals 12 residues. V shed 3 bases and J 6 bases; nucleotides not matched to a gene: 1. Germline V gene data show CDR1 as SGHRS and CDR2 as YFSETQ. The CDR3 nucleotides read TGCGCCAGCAGCTGGGGACAGGATACGCAGTATTTT. Protein: CASSWGQDTQYF.

This clonotype showed up just once. The chain joins TRBV4-2 to TRBJ2-5; TRBD2 might be the D (6 bases). The CDR3 is 15 amino acids. CDR1 LGHNA and CDR2 YNFKEQ come from the germline V gene. V lost 0 bases and J 4 bases, leaving 12 bases between the germline ends. The CDR3 region is CASSQDPGRGETQYF. CDR3 nucleotides: TGTGCCAGCAGCCAAGATCCCGGGCGGGGAGAGACCCAGTACTTC.

The chain joins TRBV20-1 to TRBJ2-3; 7 bases agree with TRBD2. Trimming cost V 6 bases and J 4 bases; bases outside gene matches: 10. This CDR3 contains 14 residues. Looked up from germline, CDR1 is DFQATT and CDR2 is SNEGSKA (reference sequence). This chain's CDR3 is CSAASGAGPDTQYF. CDR3 DNA: TGCAGTGCGGCCAGCGGAGCGGGGCCAGATACGCAGTATTTT.

The chain uses TRBV7-2 and TRBJ2-7, with D perhaps TRBD1 or TRBD2 (5 bases each). The V end lost 3 bases, the J end lost 7 bases, and 13 bases lay between the germline ends. Germline CDR1 and CDR2: SGHTA and FQGNSA. CDR3 size: 13 residues. For the CDR3, the DNA is TGTGCCAGCAGCTTCCACTCAGAGGGGGAGCAGTACTTC. It encodes CASSFHSEGEQYF.

This sequence joins TRBV11-2 and TRBJ2-1, with D uncertain. Trimming stripped 2 bases from V and 5 bases from J, with 10 bases between. CDR3 length: 14 amino acids. CDR1 and CDR2 (germline): SGHAT, FQNNGV. CDR3 protein: CASSLPVSNNEQFF. For the CDR3, the DNA is TGTGCCAGCAGCTTACCCGTCTCGAACAATGAGCAGTTCTTC. Supplemented by reference TRBV11-2 and TRBJ2-1, the full variable domain reads EAGVAQSPRYKIIEKRQSVAFWCNPISGHATLYWYQQILGQGPKLLIQFQNNGVVDDSQLPKDRFSAERLKGVDSTLKIQPAKLEDSAVYLCASSLPVSNNEQFFGPGTRLTVL.

The CDR3, as DNA: TGCAGCGTTGCAGCGGGGGGAATAGATACGCAGTATTTT. Protein product: CSVAAGGIDTQYF. V is TRBV29-1 and J is TRBJ2-3; 9 nucleotides line up with TRBD2. The CDR3 has 13 residues. The V gene end was trimmed by 4 bases and the J gene end by 5 bases; junction bases not matched to a gene: 4. Germline values: CDR1 SQVTM, CDR2 ANQGSEA.

The J gene is TRBJ2-3, the V gene TRBV18, with D hard to call. Per the germline V gene, CDR1 is KGHSH and CDR2 is LQKENI. V lost 1 base to trimming and J lost 0 bases, with 2 bases between them. CDR3 length: 13 residues. This CDR3 reads CASSPQSTDTQYF. The CDR3 DNA follows: TGTGCCAGCTCACCACAGAGCACAGATACGCAGTATTTT.

V is TRBV2 and J is TRBJ1-4; TRBD1 agrees at 10 bases. The CDR3 covers 14 residues. V was pared by 6 bases and J by 8 bases, with 6 bases of the junction left unmatched. From germline, CDR1 is SNHLY and CDR2 FYNNEI. CDR3 sequence: CASRTGGSGEKLFF. In nucleotides, the CDR3 is TGTGCCAGCAGGACAGGGGGCTCGGGGGAAAAACTGTTTTTT.

The J gene is TRBJ1-2, the V gene TRBV6-1; the D is unclear. Trimming took 0 bases from V and 6 from J, leaving 8 bases between them. The length of the CDR3 is 13 residues. Germline V lookup: CDR1 MNHNS, CDR2 SASEGT. The CDR3 sequence is CASSEAWENGYTF. The CDR3 DNA reads TGTGCCAGCAGTGAAGCGTGGGAGAATGGCTACACCTTC.

The chain recombines TRBV29-1 with TRBJ2-1; 14 positions match TRBD2. This CDR3 region has 17 residues. Germline V gene sequence: CDR1 SQVTM, CDR2 ANQGSEA. V gave up 6 bases and J gave up 0 bases; unmatched junction bases: 7. Here the CDR3 DNA reads TGCAGCGTAGGCGGACTAGCGGGGGGCCTCTCCTACAATGAGCAGTTCTTC. Translation: CSVGGLAGGLSYNEQFF.

V usage is TRBV2 and J usage is TRBJ1-6, with TRBD1 matching over 7 bases. The trim removed 4 bases at V and 8 bases at J, leaving 5 bases unmatched. CDR3 length: 14 residues. Germline CDR1 SNHLY, CDR2 FYNNEI. CDR3 coding DNA: TGTGCCAGCAGTGCCGGGACAGCCTATTCACCCCTCCACTTT. Translating gives CASSAGTAYSPLHF.

This CDR3 reads CASSLGTGFSYEQYF. The CDR3 DNA is TGTGCCAGCAGCTTAGGGACAGGATTCTCCTACGAGCAGTACTTC. The rearrangement uses TRBV7-2 and TRBJ2-7, with 7 bases aligning to TRBD1. The V gene end was trimmed by 1 base and the J gene end by 0 bases; junction bases not matched to a gene: 3. The CDR3 runs to 15 residues. Per germline, CDR1 SGHTA and CDR2 FQGNSA.

The rearrangement joins TRBV25-1 to TRBJ2-2; perhaps D is TRBD1 or TRBD2 (5 bases each). The germline gives CDR1 MGHDK, CDR2 SYGVNS. The CDR3 spans 15 residues. Trimming took off 3 bases at V and 4 bases at J, with 12 bases between the two ends. The CDR3: CASSDPGRLTGELFF. For the CDR3, the DNA is TGTGCCAGCAGTGACCCGGGACGGCTCACCGGGGAGCTGTTTTTT.

The rearrangement uses TRBV11-2 and TRBJ1-1, with unresolved D. The CDR3 spans 13 residues. The germline V gene encodes CDR1 SGHAT and CDR2 FQNNGV. The germline V and J ends were trimmed by 1 base and 7 bases, with 10 bases remaining between them. CDR3 region: CASSLAGRNEAFF. CDR3 nucleotide sequence: TGTGCCAGCAGCTTAGCAGGCAGGAATGAAGCTTTCTTT.

The rearrangement joins TRBV29-1 to TRBJ2-5; the match to TRBD1 covers 9 bases. The V and J ends lost 5 bases and 4 bases, in that order; junction bases with no gene match: 2. The germline CDR1 and CDR2 sequences are SQVTM and ANQGSEA. The length of the CDR3 is 12 residues. CDR3 coding DNA: TGCAGCGTTCTGGGACAGGGAGAGACCCAGTACTTC. Its protein is CSVLGQGETQYF.